This T cell receptor (beta chain) came from a study of blood T cell repertoires in COVID-19. As for the study in general: Samples taken during acute and convalescent COVID-19 were collected in the United States, Italy and Spain. PBMCs, B-cell-depleted T cells, or T cells provided the cDNA or gDNA that made up the material.

Original processing notes: Reference gene primer amplification yielded estimated nucleated cell counts. Sequenced by immunoSEQ multiplex PCR; TCRdb stores in-frame clones only, minus some. For V, J and clone size, that table is used; D and trimming come from the DNA. The table lists about 120,000 clones, 79% of them singletons. This CDR3 is 15 amino acids long. Germline V lookup: CDR1 SGHTS, CDR2 YDEGEE. Trimming took off 5 bases at V and 2 bases at J, with 14 bases between the two ends. V and J are TRBV5-8 and TRBJ1-3; D gene ambiguous. Material: peripheral blood. The origin of this receptor is a woman older than 75 with acute or convalescent COVID-19. The chain's CDR3 is CASSYLRGTGNTIYF. For the CDR3, the DNA is TGTGCCAGCAGTTACCTACGGGGAACTGGAAACACCATATATTTT.